This T cell receptor beta chain is from a study of post-analysis software for immune sequencing data. The germline V gene has CDR1 LGHNA and CDR2 YNFKEQ. The trim removed 4 bases at V and 2 bases at J, leaving 10 bases unmatched. This CDR3 is built from 18 residues. Presence of unique molecular identifiers characterized the TCR beta cDNA libraries. TCRdb recomputed calls from the PCR reads with MiXCR, one row per CDR3 protein. The sample shows about 540,000 distinct CDR3 sequences, 34% of them seen only once. Overall study results and limits: Those with multiple sclerosis, the patient group, showed significantly lower normalized Chao1 diversity than controls. The five TRBV segments detected at higher frequency in patients than in controls included TRBV5-6, TRBV5-1 and TRBV20-1.

To note about this clonotype: Antigen specificity is unknown.

Sequencing was done on a sample of blood. This clonotype was obtained from a girl under 18 with multiple sclerosis. This sequence joins TRBV4-2 and TRBJ2-5, with TRBD2 matching over 13 bases. The CDR3 DNA reads TGTGCCAGCAGCCGCACTAGCGGGGGGGCCGTTGGACAAGAGACCCAGTACTTC. Residues: CASSRTSGGAVGQETQYF.